Given below is one T cell receptor (beta chain) in context. The antigen is not known. Donors likely had unrecorded immune exposures despite being nominally healthy when sampled. The PCR had 60 Vbeta and 13 Jbeta primers. The table came from immunoSEQ multiplex PCR; TCRdb's copy has only in-frame clones and leaves some out. This table holds 150,000 or so clones, roughly 80% found once. The CDR3 is made up of 15 amino acids. J gave up 2 bases and V 1 base, and 2 bases lay outside the gene matches. Germline V lookup: CDR1 SGHTA, CDR2 FQGNSA. The sample is drawn from a study of cytomegalovirus exposure and HLA in healthy donors. Whole-study findings and limits: Donors were assumed by presence/absence analyses to have roughly uniform sequencing depth.

The chain uses TRBV7-2 and TRBJ2-7; the match to TRBD1 covers 10 bases. Source material: PBMCs. The receptor was isolated from a young woman in good health and CMV-seronegative. This CDR3 is CASSLVGQGTYEQYF. CDR3 sequence (DNA): TGTGCCAGCAGCTTAGTGGGACAGGGGACCTACGAGCAGTACTTC.